This TCR beta chain was identified in a study of T-cell reconstitution after alpha-beta-depleted transplantation in children. Unique molecular identifiers were used in preparing the TCRbeta library. TCRdb re-derived calls from the PCR reads in MiXCR, one entry per CDR3 protein. The sample includes 150,000 to 200,000 distinct CDR3 sequences, 6.5% to 7.5% seen only once; the top ten take 3% to 3.5%. This clonotype was seen many times. This material consisted of PBMCs from the stem cell graft donor, taken from the stem cell graft. The TCR sequence derives from a human donor who donated a stem cell graft to a child with Wiskott-Aldrich syndrome.

The chain's CDR3 is CASSQDALSNQPQHF. CDR3 sequence (DNA): TGCGCCAGCAGCCAAGATGCACTTAGCAATCAGCCCCAGCATTTT. The chain couples TRBV4-3 to TRBJ1-5, with D uncertain. The germline V gene encodes CDR1 LGHNA and CDR2 YSLEER. The CDR3 loop spans 15 amino acids. V was trimmed by 0 bases and J by 0 bases, leaving 6 bases between them.